The present T cell receptor (beta chain) was sequenced within a study of circulating CD8 cells and anti-PD-1 response in melanoma. Four subsets defined by PD-1 and/or TIGIT were sorted from live CD3+CD8+TCRalphabeta+ cells. CDR3 length: 14 amino acids. V lost 6 bases, J lost 3 bases, and 15 bases lay in between. Germline-derived CDR1 and CDR2 are MDHEN and SYDVKM. This clonotype is judged large. The QIAseq Immune Repertoire TCR panel built the libraries from roughly 16 ng of total RNA. MiXCR, run by TCRdb on the reads, gives a single entry per CDR3 protein. The data show about 280 distinct CDR3 sequences, roughly 15% seen once.

The sequences come from CD8+ T cells from PBMCs, collected at baseline or after one month of anti-PD-1 therapy (not recorded which). This TCR was sampled from a human donor with melanoma. V and J are TRBV28 and TRBJ2-7; D perhaps matches TRBD1 (6 bases). The CDR3 region is CASSDGTRVYEQYF. The DNA for the CDR3 is TGTGCCAGCAGCGACGGGACAAGGGTCTACGAGCAGTACTTC.